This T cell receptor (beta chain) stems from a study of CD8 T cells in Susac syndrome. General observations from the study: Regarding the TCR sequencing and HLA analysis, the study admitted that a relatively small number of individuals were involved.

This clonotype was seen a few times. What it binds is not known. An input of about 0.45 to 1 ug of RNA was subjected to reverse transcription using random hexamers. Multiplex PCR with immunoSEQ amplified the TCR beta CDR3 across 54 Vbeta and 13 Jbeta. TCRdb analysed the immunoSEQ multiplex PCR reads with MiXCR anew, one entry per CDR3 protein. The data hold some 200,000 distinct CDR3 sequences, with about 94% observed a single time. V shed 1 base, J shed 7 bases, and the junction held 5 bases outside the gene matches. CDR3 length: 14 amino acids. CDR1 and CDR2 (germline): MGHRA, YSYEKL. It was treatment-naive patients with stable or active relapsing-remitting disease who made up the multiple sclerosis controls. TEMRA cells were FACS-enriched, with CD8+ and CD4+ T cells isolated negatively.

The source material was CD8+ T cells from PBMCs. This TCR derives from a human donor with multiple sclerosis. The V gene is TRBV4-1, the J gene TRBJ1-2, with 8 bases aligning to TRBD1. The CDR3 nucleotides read TGCGCCAGCAGCCAAGTACAGGGGGGAGGTGGCTACACCTTC. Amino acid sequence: CASSQVQGGGGYTF.